A selection of T cell receptor beta chains follows, all from one sample in a study of vaccination effects on CD4 cells after COVID-19. Their antigens remain unidentified. Libraries were prepared by immunoSEQ multiplex PCR; TCRdb keeps only in-frame clonotypes and omits some of them. Among about 29,000 clones listed, under 85% were seen once. The source was CD4+ T cells from PBMCs cultured with HCoV-OC43 spike peptides, collected after COVID-19 vaccination. The receptors stem from a human donor who received a COVID-19 vaccine. The CDR3 runs from the conserved cysteine through the conserved F or W. The size of a clone is reported for some rows only, either as once, few or many, or as a class for expanded clones.

v_gene,abundance,CDR3aa
TRBV11-2,-,CATGGPTGPNTEAFF
TRBV3-1/TRBV3-2,-,CASSQDSGNIQYF
TRBV5-1,-,CASSPGSTPGSEQFF
TRBV5-3,-,CARRVVSGNTIYF
TRBV20-1,-,CSASSSRGANTGELFF
TRBV24-1,-,CATSRGSGSTDTQYF
TRBV4-2,-,CASSQDDRGRPNTEAFF
TRBV25-1,-,CASSEYARDNTGELFF
TRBV7-4,-,CASSLGTSGASSYEQYF
TRBV7-2,-,CASSVDLLEAFF
TRBV13,-,CASSFEGAGGTEAFF
TRBV9,few,CASSVATSGVTEAFF
TRBV7-2,-,CASSSDRARQPQHF
TRBV11-1,-,CASSRQDTRNEKLFF
TRBV6-6,-,CASSYVAENTEAFF
TRBV10-3,-,CAISESTLGVTRGEQFF
TRBV6-5,-,CASSYVQGLEAFF
TRBV4-1,-,CASSPLGLGRVLRTEAFF
TRBV9,-,CASSVASSLSSGNTIYF
TRBV27,-,CASSTTSTDTQYF
TRBV30,-,CAWRRHPRETQYF
TRBV20-1,-,CSASLLRGQSYEQYF
TRBV6-1,-,CASSELVSPYEQYF
TRBV4-2,-,CASSQGSTNQETQYF
TRBV11-2,-,CASSFANEQYF
TRBV19,-,CASSIRESTDTQYF
TRBV5-1,-,CASSSGTGSGTEAFF
TRBV19,-,CASNSGETQYF
TRBV7-2,-,CASRAPWLAWGEADTQYF
TRBV7-2,few,CASSYNNQPQHF
TRBV7-2,-,CASSLEDRGFTYEQYF
TRBV18,-,CASSSGTSGYNEQFF
TRBV15,-,CATSPQDRGFNEKLFF
TRBV19,-,CASSWGQGADTQYF
TRBV27,once,CASSQPGFRGEVEKLFF
TRBV5-4,-,CASSSGGVQETQYF